This TCR beta chain appears in the sequencing data of a study of shared clonotypes between healthy human individuals (dated by TCRdb to the early 2020s). Some background on the complete study: A couple of women and a few men aged 18 to 49 years were included in the cohort. For each donor, CD4 naive and CD4 memory were each run on three plates, CD8 naive on two plates, and CD8 memory on one plate. To estimate repertoire size and how much clonotypes are shared between individuals, the study performed deep sequencing of blood TCR repertoires from 4 to 6 healthy adults. To increase sequencing depth and limit assay-specific biases, TCR repertoire library preparation and sequencing were carried out by different laboratories using diverse techniques. Between about 0.9 and 10 billion PBMCs per donor were obtained by leukapheresis.

In the case of this clone: Its antigen specificity is not known. Base-call qualities are not available, and no considerably larger clone is one nucleotide away. The identical CDR3 is also encoded by other nucleotide sequences in the sample.

CDR1 and CDR2 were assigned from the germline V gene as MNHEY and SVGAGI. V loses 0 bases at its end and J loses 4 bases; junction bases beyond the gene matches: 1. The CDR3 covers 15 residues, taking in both the cysteine and the phenylalanine. The read is trimmed to its CDR3 DNA, 45 bases read in frame from base 1. TCR CDR3 regions were amplified from genomic DNA by multiplex PCR using the deep immunoSEQ assay. Extracted genomic DNA from each cell subset was distributed evenly across all wells of several immunoSEQ 96-well plates, and each plate was treated as a replicate. Each replicate PCR for sorted subsets received about 220 ng genomic DNA, equal to about 30,000 T cell genomes. The purified libraries were quantified using a Qubit 3.0 fluorometer, sized with a Bioanalyzer 2100, and then quantified again using the KAPA Library Quantification kit. A separate single-read 150-cycle Illumina NextSeq 550 flow cell was used to sequence each immunoSEQ 96-well plate. In the original analysis: Because the immunoSEQ output included only junctional sequences and no quality scores, the filtering could not be the same as the filtering used for full-length reads. To assign V/J genes and CDR3, sequences were annotated against IMGT germline references using PyIR, a Python wrapper for IgBLAST v1.9. Reads were removed for weak V/J assignments (E-value above 1e-6), missing CDR3, stop codons, out-of-frame junctions, or ambiguous translated residues. V3J clonotypes were defined as sequences sharing an identical inferred V gene, J gene, and CDR3 amino acid sequence. Percentage overlap between repertoires was computed as shared unique clonotypes divided by the size of the smaller repertoire. Richness of each repertoire was evaluated using RTK rarefaction, the Chao1 estimator, and Recon v2.1 estimates of unobserved clonotypes. OLGA was used to compute generation probabilities for all TCRbeta clonotypes that the gDNA method yielded from several donors. As stored in TCRdb, this immuneACCESS dataset retains in-frame rearrangements with V and J assigned. A fraction of the clones does not appear; measured against another copy, unresolved V genes explain less than half of the discrepancy, and the remainder lacks a known reason. V and J calls and clone size are those listed in that table; D and trimming were worked out from the DNA. This sample comprises roughly 1,800,000 clones, approximately 94% of them detected only once. The ten largest make up 1% to 1.5% of the sample.

What the authors observed across the whole study: Based on pairwise subsampling, the degree of clonotype sharing among donors was expected to be affected by sequencing depth. Larger estimated clonotype richness was generally found for naive subsets than for memory subsets. Even with the large sequencing depth, rarefaction of the sorted-subset datasets indicated that sequencing was incomplete. Clonotypes shared by all four sorted-subset donors showed higher generation probabilities than non-shared clonotypes. The small number of donors limited the genetic and exposure-history diversity represented. Only blood was sampled, and tissue TCR repertoires likely differ from those in blood. When a few donors were compared, the shared fraction of clonotypes was around 5% for naive CD4, 3% to 4% for naive CD8, 2% to 2.5% for memory CD4, and 0.35% to 0.4% for memory CD8.

CD8 naive samples were CD45RO-negative cells positively selected for CCR7, giving a CD45RA+CCR7+ population that excluded TemRA cells. The donors were healthy, HIV-negative adults with no recently reported acute infections or vaccinations. Every donor was a Caucasian adult residing in Nashville, Tennessee, USA. After blood collection by leukapheresis, PBMCs were isolated using Ficoll-Histopaque density gradient centrifugation and then cryopreserved in the vapor phase of liquid nitrogen. Analytical flow cytometry was used to check the purity and quantity of each magnetically sorted T cell population. Each sorted fraction had its genomic DNA isolated and then quantified by UV absorbance on a Nanodrop 2000c.

Recombination joined TRBV6-5 with TRBJ2-7; 12 middle bases align to TRBD1. Source material: naive CD8+ T cells sorted from blood. The intended sense of this specimen's cell subset or site label: CD45RA+CCR7+. This clonotype was obtained from a man younger than 30 in good health. The CDR3 protein is CASSYSGQGAYEQYF. The base sequence is TGTGCCAGCAGTTACTCGGGACAGGGGGCTTACGAGCAGTACTTC.